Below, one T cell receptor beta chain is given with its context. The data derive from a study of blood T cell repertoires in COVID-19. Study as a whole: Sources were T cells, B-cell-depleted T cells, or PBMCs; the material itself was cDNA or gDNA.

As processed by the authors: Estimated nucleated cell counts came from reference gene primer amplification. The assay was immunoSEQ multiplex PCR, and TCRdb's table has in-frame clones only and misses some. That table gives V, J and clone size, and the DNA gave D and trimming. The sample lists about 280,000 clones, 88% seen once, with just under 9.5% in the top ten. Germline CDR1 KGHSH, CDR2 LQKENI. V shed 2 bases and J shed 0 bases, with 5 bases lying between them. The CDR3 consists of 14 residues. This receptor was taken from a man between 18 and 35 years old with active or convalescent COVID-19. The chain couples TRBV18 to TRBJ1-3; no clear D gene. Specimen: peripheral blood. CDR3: CASSPGASGNTIYF. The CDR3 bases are TGTGCCAGCTCACCAGGAGCCTCTGGAAACACCATATATTTT.